Detailed here is one T cell receptor beta chain. Its cognate antigen is unknown. Reverse transcription of about 0.45 to 1 ug RNA was performed with random hexamers. TCRdb re-called the immunoSEQ multiplex PCR reads with MiXCR, one entry per CDR3 protein. The data show some 96,000 distinct CDR3 sequences, about 95% seen once. The source of the sample is a study of CD8 T cells in Susac syndrome. Across the study: The Susac syndrome patients that were sequenced included six with active disease and fewer than 10 in remission.

Study-wide findings and caveats: The number of individuals included in the study's TCR sequencing and HLA analysis was acknowledged as relatively small.

V was trimmed by 4 bases and J by 5 bases, leaving 18 bases between them. Germline V CDR1 and CDR2: SGHNT, YYREEE (reference sequence). The CDR3 sequence is 15 residues long. The sample taken for sequencing was CD4+ T cells from PBMCs. V gene TRBV5-4 combines with J gene TRBJ2-5; either TRBD1 or TRBD2 may supply D (6 bases each). The sequence came from a human donor with Susac syndrome. Written as DNA, the CDR3 is TGTGCCAGCAGCCCCCAGCTCGGGGGCCAGGAGACCCAGTACTTC. Translation gives CASSPQLGGQETQYF.